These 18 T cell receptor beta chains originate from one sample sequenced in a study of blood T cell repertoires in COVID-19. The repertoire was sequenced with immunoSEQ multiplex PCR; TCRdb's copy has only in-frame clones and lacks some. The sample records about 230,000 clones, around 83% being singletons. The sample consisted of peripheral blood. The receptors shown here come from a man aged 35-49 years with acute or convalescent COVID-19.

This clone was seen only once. The CDR3 sequence is CASSDFRSYEQYF. The CDR3 DNA sequence: TGTGCCAGCAGTGATTTCAGGTCCTACGAGCAGTACTTC. The chain has TRBV6-1 and TRBJ2-7, with unresolved D. CDR1 is MNHNS and CDR2 is SASEGT in the germline V gene. V dropped 3 bases and J dropped 1 base, with 7 bases sitting between them. The CDR3 length is 13 residues.

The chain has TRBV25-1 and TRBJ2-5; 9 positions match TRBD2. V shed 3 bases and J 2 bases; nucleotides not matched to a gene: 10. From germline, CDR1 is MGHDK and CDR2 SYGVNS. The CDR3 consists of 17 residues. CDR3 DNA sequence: TGTGCCAGCAGTGACCGACTAGCGGATCCCTTTCAAGAGACCCAGTACTTC. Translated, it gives CASSDRLADPFQETQYF.

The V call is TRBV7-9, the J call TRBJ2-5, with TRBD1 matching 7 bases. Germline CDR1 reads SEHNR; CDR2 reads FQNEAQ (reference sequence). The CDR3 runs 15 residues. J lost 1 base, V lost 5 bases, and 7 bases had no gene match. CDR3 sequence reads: CASSPRDRTQETQYF. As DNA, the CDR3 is TGTGCCAGCAGCCCTCGGGACAGAACCCAAGAGACCCAGTACTTC.

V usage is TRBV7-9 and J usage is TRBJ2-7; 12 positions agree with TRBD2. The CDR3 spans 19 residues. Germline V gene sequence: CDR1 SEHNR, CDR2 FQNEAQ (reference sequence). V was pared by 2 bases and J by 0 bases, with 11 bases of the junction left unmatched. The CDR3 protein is CASSLPTGTSGPSSYEQYF. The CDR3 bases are TGTGCCAGCAGCTTACCTACCGGGACTAGCGGGCCTAGCTCCTACGAGCAGTACTTC.

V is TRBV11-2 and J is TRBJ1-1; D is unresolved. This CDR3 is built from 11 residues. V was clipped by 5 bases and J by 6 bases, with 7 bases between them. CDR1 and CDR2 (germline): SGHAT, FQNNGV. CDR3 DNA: TGTGCCAGCAGCCTCGGGGCTGAAGCTTTCTTT. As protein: CASSLGAEAFF. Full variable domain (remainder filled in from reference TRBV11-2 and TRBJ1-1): EAGVAQSPRYKIIEKRQSVAFWCNPISGHATLYWYQQILGQGPKLLIQFQNNGVVDDSQLPKDRFSAERLKGVDSTLKIQPAKLEDSAVYLCASSLGAEAFFGQGTRLTVV.

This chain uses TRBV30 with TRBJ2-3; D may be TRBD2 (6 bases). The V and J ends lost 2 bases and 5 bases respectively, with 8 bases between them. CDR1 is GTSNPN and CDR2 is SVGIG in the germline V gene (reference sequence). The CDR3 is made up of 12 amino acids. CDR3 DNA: TGTGCCTGGAGTCCCGGGGGAGATACGCAGTATTTT. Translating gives CAWSPGGDTQYF.

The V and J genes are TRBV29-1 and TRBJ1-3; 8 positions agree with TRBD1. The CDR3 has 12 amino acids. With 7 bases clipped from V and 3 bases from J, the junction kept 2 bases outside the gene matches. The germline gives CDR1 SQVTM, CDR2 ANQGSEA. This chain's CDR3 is CSAGGLGNTIYF. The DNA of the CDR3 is TGCAGCGCAGGGGGCCTTGGAAACACCATATATTTT.

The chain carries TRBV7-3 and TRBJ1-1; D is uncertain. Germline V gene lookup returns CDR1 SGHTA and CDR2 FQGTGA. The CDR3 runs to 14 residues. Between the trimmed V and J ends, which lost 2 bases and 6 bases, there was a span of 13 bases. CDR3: CASSLDPGSAEAFF. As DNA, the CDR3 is TGTGCCAGCAGCTTAGACCCGGGGAGCGCTGAAGCTTTCTTT.

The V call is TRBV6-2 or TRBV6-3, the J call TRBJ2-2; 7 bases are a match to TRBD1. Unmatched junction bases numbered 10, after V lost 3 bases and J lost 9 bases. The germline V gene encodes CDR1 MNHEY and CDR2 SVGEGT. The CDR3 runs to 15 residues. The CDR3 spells CASSYWRQGARELFF. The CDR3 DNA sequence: TGTGCCAGCAGTTATTGGCGACAGGGAGCTAGGGAGCTGTTTTTT.

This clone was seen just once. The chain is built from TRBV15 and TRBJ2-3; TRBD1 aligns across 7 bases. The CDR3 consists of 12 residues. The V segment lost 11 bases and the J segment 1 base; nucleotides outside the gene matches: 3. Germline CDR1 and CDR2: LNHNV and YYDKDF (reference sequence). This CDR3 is CAAGQGTDTQYF. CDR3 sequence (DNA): TGTGCCGCCGGACAGGGCACAGATACGCAGTATTTT.

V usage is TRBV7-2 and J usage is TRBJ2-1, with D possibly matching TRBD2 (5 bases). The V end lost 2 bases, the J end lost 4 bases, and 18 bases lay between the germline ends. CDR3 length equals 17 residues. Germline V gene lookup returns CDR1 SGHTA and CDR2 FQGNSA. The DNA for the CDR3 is TGTGCCAGCAGCTTAATGAGGCACTCAAGCGGATACAATGAGCAGTTCTTC. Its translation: CASSLMRHSSGYNEQFF.

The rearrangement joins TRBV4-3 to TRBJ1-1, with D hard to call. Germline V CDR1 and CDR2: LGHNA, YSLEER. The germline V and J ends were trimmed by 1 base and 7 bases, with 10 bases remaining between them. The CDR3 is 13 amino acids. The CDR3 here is CASSQGGRHEAFF. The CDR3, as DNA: TGCGCCAGCAGCCAAGGAGGTAGGCATGAAGCTTTCTTT.

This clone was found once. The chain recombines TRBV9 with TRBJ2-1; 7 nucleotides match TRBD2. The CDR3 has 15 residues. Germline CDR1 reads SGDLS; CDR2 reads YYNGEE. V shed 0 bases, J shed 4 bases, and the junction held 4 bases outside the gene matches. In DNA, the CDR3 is TGTGCCAGCAGCGTAGGCGGGGGAGCGTACAATGAGCAGTTCTTC. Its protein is CASSVGGGAYNEQFF.

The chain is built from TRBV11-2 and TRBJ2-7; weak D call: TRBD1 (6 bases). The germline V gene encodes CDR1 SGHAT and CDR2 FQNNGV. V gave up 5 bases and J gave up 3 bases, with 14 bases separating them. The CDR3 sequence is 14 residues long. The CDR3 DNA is TGTGCCAGCAGCCACGACAGGACACTCTACGAGCAGTACTTC. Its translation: CASSHDRTLYEQYF. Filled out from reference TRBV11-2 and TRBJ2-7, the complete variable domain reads EAGVAQSPRYKIIEKRQSVAFWCNPISGHATLYWYQQILGQGPKLLIQFQNNGVVDDSQLPKDRFSAERLKGVDSTLKIQPAKLEDSAVYLCASSHDRTLYEQYFGPGTRLTVT.

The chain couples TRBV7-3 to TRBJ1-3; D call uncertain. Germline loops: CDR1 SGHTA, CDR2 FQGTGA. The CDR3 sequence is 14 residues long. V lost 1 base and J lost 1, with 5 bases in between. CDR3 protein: CASSLSPSGNTIYF. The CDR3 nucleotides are TGTGCCAGCAGCTTAAGTCCATCTGGAAACACCATATATTTT.

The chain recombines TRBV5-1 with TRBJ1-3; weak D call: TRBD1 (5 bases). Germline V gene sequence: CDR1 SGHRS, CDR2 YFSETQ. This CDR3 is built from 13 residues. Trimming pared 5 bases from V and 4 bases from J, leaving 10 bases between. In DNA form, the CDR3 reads TGCGCCAGCAGTCAGGGCCCCGGAAACACCATATATTTT. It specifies CASSQGPGNTIYF.

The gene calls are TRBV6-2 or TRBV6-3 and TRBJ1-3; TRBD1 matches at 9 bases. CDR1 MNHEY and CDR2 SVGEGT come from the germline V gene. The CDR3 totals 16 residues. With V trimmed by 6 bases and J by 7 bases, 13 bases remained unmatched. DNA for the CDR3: TGTGCCAGCAGCCCGGGACAGGGCATCGCGAGGAACACCATATATTTT. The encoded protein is CASSPGQGIARNTIYF.

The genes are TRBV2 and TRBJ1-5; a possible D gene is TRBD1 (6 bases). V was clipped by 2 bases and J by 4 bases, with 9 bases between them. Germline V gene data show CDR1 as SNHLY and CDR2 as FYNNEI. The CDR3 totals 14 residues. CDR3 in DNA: TGTGCCAGCAGTGAAAACAGGGAAAATCAGCCCCAGCATTTT. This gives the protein CASSENRENQPQHF.